The 15 T cell receptor beta chains below were found in one sample sequenced in a study of T cell changes during pregnancy in multiple sclerosis. Only in-frame clones appear in the TCRdb table, and some are missing; sequencing was by immunoSEQ multiplex PCR. The sample shows some 76,000 clones, over 90% of them seen only once. The input for sequencing was CD4+ T cells from peripheral blood mononuclear cells, taken after pregnancy. Receptor source: a female donor with multiple sclerosis, enrolled in a pregnancy study.

On this clone: The sample holds other DNA sequences that translate to the same CDR3. The V gene is TRBV2, the J gene TRBJ1-5, with D maybe TRBD1 (6 bases). CDR3 length equals 15 residues. Trimming removed 0 bases from V and 6 bases from J, with 12 bases in between. Germline V CDR1 and CDR2: SNHLY, FYNNEI. CDR3 protein: CASSEARGAGQPQHF. DNA of the CDR3: TGTGCCAGCAGTGAAGCACGGGGGGCGGGTCAGCCCCAGCATTTT.

The rearrangement links TRBV18 to TRBJ2-3, with D possibly TRBD2 on 6 matching bases. Germline loops: CDR1 KGHSH, CDR2 LQKENI. The CDR3 loop spans 16 amino acids. Trimming left V 1 base short and J 6 bases short, with 17 bases between. DNA for the CDR3: TGTGCCAGCTCACCACGGCGGGGCGAGGCCATGGATACGCAGTATTTT. Its translation is CASSPRRGEAMDTQYF.

The chain recombines TRBV5-1 with TRBJ2-1; TRBD2 aligns across 10 bases. With V trimmed by 4 bases and J by 6 bases, 7 bases remained unmatched. The CDR3 is 15 amino acids. In germline, CDR1 is SGHRS, CDR2 YFSETQ. CDR3 in amino acids: CASSPPGTSVNEQFF. The CDR3, as DNA: TGCGCCAGCAGCCCACCCGGGACTAGCGTCAATGAGCAGTTCTTC.

The chain links TRBV10-3 to TRBJ2-7; TRBD1 might be the D (6 bases). Germline values: CDR1 ENHRY, CDR2 SYGVKD. This CDR3 is built from 14 residues. Trimming took off 4 bases at V and 0 bases at J, with 10 bases between the two ends. For the CDR3, the DNA is TGTGCCATCAGTGGGACAGCCGTCTCCTACGAGCAGTACTTC. It encodes CAISGTAVSYEQYF.

This sequence joins TRBV5-1 and TRBJ2-7; tentative D call: TRBD1 (6 bases). The CDR3 loop spans 14 amino acids. The V gene's germline CDR1 is SGHRS and CDR2 YFSETQ. Trimming left V 4 bases short and J 6 bases short, with 17 bases between. CDR3 amino acids: CASSPRGNRVEQYF. In DNA form, the CDR3 reads TGCGCCAGCAGCCCACGTGGAAACAGGGTCGAGCAGTACTTC.

The rearrangement uses TRBV25-1 and TRBJ2-3; unclear D gene. V lost 2 bases and J 2 bases, leaving 11 bases between the germline ends. The CDR3 is made up of 15 amino acids. CDR1 MGHDK and CDR2 SYGVNS come from the germline V gene. This chain's CDR3 is CASSEGSHSTDTQYF. CDR3 DNA: TGTGCCAGCAGTGAAGGCAGTCATTCCACAGATACGCAGTATTTT.

The V and J genes are TRBV2 and TRBJ1-4, with D tentatively TRBD1 (5 bases). Germline CDR1 is SNHLY and CDR2 is FYNNEI. The length of the CDR3 is 13 residues. V dropped 7 bases and J dropped 6 bases, with 12 bases sitting between them. CDR3 residues: CASMAGSYEKLFF. The CDR3, as DNA: TGTGCCAGCATGGCAGGGTCATATGAAAAACTGTTTTTT.

The chain recombines TRBV28 with TRBJ2-7, with 8 bases aligning to TRBD1. V trimming: 5 bases; J trimming: 13 bases; junction bases outside the gene matches: 16. This CDR3 region has 14 residues. CDR1 and CDR2 (germline): MDHEN, SYDVKM. For the CDR3, the DNA is TGTGCCAGCAGTCTCCGAAGGTTCTTGACAGGGGTTTACTTC. Amino acids: CASSLRRFLTGVYF. Supplemented by reference TRBV28 and TRBJ2-7, the full variable domain reads DVKVTQSSRYLVKRTGEKVFLECVQDMDHENMFWYRQDPGLGLRLIYFSYDVKMKEKGDIPEGYSVSREKKERFSLILESASTNQTSMYLCASSLRRFLTGVYFGPGTRLTVT.

The V and J genes are TRBV15 and TRBJ1-3; D gene ambiguous. Germline V gives CDR1 LNHNV, CDR2 YYDKDF (reference sequence). The CDR3 has 12 amino acids. Trimming left V 4 bases short and J 9 bases short, with 10 bases between. CDR3 in amino acids: CATSMSTGTIYF. As DNA, the CDR3 is TGTGCCACCAGCATGAGTACCGGCACCATATATTTT.

The chain joins TRBV6-1 to TRBJ1-3; no definite D call. Germline loops: CDR1 MNHNS, CDR2 SASEGT. The CDR3 has 16 residues. V gave up 2 bases and J gave up 1 base, with 12 bases separating them. CDR3 bases: TGTGCCAGCAGTGAACGGACGGGATTTTCTGGAAACACCATATATTTT. Protein: CASSERTGFSGNTIYF.

The DNA of the CDR3 is TGTGCCAGCAGCTTGGACCAGGGTGGGATTCAAGAGACCCAGTACTTC. Protein: CASSLDQGGIQETQYF. The V call is TRBV5-6, the J call TRBJ2-5; D is possibly TRBD1 (5 bases). The CDR3 covers 16 residues. Germline values: CDR1 SGHDT, CDR2 YYEEEE. V was trimmed by 0 bases and J by 2 bases, leaving 14 bases between them. Filled out from reference TRBV5-6 and TRBJ2-5, the complete variable domain reads DAGVTQSPTHLIKTRGQQVTLRCSPKSGHDTVSWYQQALGQGPQFIFQYYEEEERQRGNFPDRFSGHQFPNYSSELNVNALLLGDSALYLCASSLDQGGIQETQYFGPGTRLLVL.

This sequence joins TRBV2 and TRBJ1-1; D is unresolved. Looked up from germline, CDR1 is SNHLY and CDR2 is FYNNEI. The V gene lost 2 bases and the J gene lost 0 bases, with 4 bases spanning the gap. The CDR3 loop spans 13 amino acids. CDR3 DNA sequence: TGTGCCAGCAGTGAATCAGTGAACACTGAAGCTTTCTTT. Its protein product is CASSESVNTEAFF.

This chain uses TRBV2 with TRBJ1-1; TRBD1 is a possible D gene (5 bases). The CDR3 spans 14 residues. Trimming removed 7 bases from V and 1 base from J, with 13 bases in between. CDR1 is SNHLY, CDR2 FYNNEI, per germline. CDR3 sequence reads: CASTRRGGNTEAFF. The CDR3 DNA reads TGTGCCAGCACCCGCCGGGGGGGGAACACTGAAGCTTTCTTT.

The chain uses TRBV5-1 and TRBJ1-4; TRBD1 matches 9 bases. V lost 4 bases, J lost 8 bases, and 9 bases stayed unmatched. The CDR3 spans 15 residues. CDR1 and CDR2 from the germline V gene are SGHRS and YFSETQ. The CDR3 nucleotides read TGCGCCAGCAGCCATGGACAGGGGAAAGGGGAAAAACTGTTTTTT. Residues: CASSHGQGKGEKLFF.

This clone was seen only once. The chain links TRBV9 to TRBJ1-3; the D is unclear. This CDR3 comprises 15 residues. The V gene's germline CDR1 is SGDLS and CDR2 YYNGEE. Trimming removed 0 bases from V and 0 bases from J, with 7 bases in between. CDR3 in amino acids: CASSVAGSSGNTIYF. Here the CDR3 DNA reads TGTGCCAGCAGCGTAGCGGGGAGCTCTGGAAACACCATATATTTT.